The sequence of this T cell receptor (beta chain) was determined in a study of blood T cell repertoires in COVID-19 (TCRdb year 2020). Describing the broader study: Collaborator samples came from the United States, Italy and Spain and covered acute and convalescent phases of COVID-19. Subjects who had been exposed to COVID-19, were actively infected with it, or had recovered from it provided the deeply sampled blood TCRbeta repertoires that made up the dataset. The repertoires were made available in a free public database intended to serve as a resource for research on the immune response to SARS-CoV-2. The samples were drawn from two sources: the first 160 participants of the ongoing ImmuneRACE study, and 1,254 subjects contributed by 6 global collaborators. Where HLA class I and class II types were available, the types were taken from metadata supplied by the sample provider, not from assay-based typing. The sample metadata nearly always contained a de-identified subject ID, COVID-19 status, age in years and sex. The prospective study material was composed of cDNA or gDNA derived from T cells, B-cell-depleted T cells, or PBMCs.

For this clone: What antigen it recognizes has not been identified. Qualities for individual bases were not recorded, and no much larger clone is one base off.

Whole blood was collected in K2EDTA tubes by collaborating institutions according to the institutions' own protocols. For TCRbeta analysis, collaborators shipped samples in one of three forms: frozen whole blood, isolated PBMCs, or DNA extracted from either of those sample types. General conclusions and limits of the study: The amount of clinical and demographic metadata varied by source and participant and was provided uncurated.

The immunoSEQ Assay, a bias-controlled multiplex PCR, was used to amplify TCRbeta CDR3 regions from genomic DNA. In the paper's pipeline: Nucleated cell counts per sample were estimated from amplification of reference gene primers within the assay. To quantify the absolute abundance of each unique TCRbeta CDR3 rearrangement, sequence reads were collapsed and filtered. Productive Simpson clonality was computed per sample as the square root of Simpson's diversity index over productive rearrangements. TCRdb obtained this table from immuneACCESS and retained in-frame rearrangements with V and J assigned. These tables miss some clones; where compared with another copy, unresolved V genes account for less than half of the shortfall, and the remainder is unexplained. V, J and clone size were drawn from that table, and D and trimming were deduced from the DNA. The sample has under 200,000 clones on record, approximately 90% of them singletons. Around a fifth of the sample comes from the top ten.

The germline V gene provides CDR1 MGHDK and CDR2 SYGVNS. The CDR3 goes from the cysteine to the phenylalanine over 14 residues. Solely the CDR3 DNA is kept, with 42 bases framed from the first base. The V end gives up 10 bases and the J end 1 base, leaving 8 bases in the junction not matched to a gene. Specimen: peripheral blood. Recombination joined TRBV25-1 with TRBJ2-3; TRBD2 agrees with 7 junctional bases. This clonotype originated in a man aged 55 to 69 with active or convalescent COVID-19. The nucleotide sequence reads TGTGCCATCCAGAAGCGGGGCGGCACAGATACGCAGTATTTT. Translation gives CAIQKRGGTDTQYF.